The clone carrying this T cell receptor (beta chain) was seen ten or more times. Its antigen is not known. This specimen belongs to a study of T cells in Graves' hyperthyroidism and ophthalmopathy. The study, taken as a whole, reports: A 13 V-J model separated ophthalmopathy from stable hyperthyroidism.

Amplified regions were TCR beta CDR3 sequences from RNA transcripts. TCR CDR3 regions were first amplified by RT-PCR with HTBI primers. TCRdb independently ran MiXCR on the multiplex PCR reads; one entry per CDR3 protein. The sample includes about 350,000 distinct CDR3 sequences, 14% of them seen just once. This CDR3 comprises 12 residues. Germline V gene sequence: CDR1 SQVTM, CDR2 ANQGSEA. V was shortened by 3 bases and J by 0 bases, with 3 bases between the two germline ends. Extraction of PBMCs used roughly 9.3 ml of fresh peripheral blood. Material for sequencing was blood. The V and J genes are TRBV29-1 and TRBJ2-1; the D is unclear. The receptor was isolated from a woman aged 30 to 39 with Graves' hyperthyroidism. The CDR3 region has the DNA TGCAGCGTTGAGCGCTCCTACAATGAGCAGTTCTTC. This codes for CSVERSYNEQFF.